Detailed here is one TCR beta chain. Its antigen is unknown. Base qualities were left out, and no much larger clone turns up one base away. The CDR3 regions of human TCRbeta chains were analyzed by immunosequencing. In the authors' own workflow: TCRs in the repertoires were compared against a reference library of SARS-CoV-2-specific TCRs that had been generated with the MIRA antigen-specificity platform. Breadth was defined as the fraction of unique TCRs that were SARS-CoV-2-associated. Depth was defined as the fraction of total T cells that were SARS-CoV-2-associated. Using the MIRA data, each spike-specific TCR was assigned both to the spike region to which the TCR was reactive and to a CD4 or CD8 class. Log10-transformed breadth and depth values were compared by one-way ANOVA with Sidak's multiple comparisons tests. This immuneACCESS table, as held by TCRdb, lists in-frame sequences with V and J called but not all clones. Of the missing ones, under half trace to an unresolved V gene in checked studies; the others have no known cause. V, J and clone size reflect that table, while D and trimming were determined from the DNA. This sample has 110,000 or so clones in its table, and roughly nine tenths of those were observed once. Over 5% of the sample belongs to the ten largest clones.

This sample was taken from a study of T cell responses to AZD1222 COVID-19 vaccine (dated by TCRdb to about 2021). Background on the whole study: AZD1222 recipients with second doses at about 4 weeks or about 12 weeks were pooled, because spike-specific TCR depth and breadth did not differ between schedules. TCR sequencing was performed for 233 trial participants, of whom roughly 200 were given two doses of AZD1222 and around 25 were given two doses of MenACWY control vaccine. Trial participants were enrolled into age subgroups of 18-55, 56-69 and 70-plus years, which contained approximately 150, 30 and 60 TCR-sequenced participants, respectively.

The intended sense of this specimen's time point label: baseline before first vaccination. Vaccinee samples came from UK trials COV001 and COV002, including a single-blind randomized controlled phase 2/3 trial of AZD1222 (ChAdOx1 nCoV-19) in healthy adults. For TCRbeta chain sequencing, PBMC samples were collected from trial participants at day 0 and at day 28 after the second dose. Overall results and qualifications from the work: Conclusions about previously exposed vaccinees are limited because only six or seven AZD1222 recipients were SARS-CoV-2 seropositive at baseline. A significant rise in spike-specific TCR breadth and depth was observed after two AZD1222 doses relative to day 0 and relative to MenACWY recipients. In the small 56-69-year group, the increase in depth fell short of significance, most likely because of low power. Because no day 14 peak-response samples were available, repertoires were characterized only after the peak T cell response. Nearly half of unique spike-specific TCRs reportedly recognized epitopes outside regions mutated in the B.1.351 and B.1.1.7 variants. The vaccine-associated CD4 TCRs covered the entire spike protein, and the dominant responses fell in regions 160-218 and 743-854. Participants were mostly white British and included more females than males, and it was suggested by the authors that clonal diversity may have been underestimated.

Specimen: peripheral blood, collected on day 0 of AZD1222 vaccination. The receptor's source is an adult in good health.

The sequence in DNA is TGCGCCAGCAGCCAAGAAACCCCGAACACTGAAGCTTTCTTT. It is translated as CASSQETPNTEAFF. Recombination joined TRBV4-1 with TRBJ1-1; no confident D gene assignment can be made. V is cut by 0 bases and J by 1 base, and the space between the germline ends is 6 bases. The CDR3 goes from the cysteine to the phenylalanine over 14 residues. Only the CDR3 DNA is retained, 42 bases long and in frame from the first base. In the germline V gene, CDR1 corresponds to MGHRA and CDR2 to YSYEKL.